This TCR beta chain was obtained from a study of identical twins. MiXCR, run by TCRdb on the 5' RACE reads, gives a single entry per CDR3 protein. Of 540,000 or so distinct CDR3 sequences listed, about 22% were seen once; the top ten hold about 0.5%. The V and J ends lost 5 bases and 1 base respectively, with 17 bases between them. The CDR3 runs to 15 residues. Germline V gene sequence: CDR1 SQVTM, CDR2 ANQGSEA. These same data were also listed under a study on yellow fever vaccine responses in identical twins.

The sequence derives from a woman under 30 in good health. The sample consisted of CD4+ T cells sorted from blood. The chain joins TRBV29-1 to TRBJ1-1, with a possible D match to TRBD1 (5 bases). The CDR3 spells CSVPAGPRGNTEAFF. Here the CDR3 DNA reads TGCAGCGTTCCTGCGGGCCCAAGGGGGAACACTGAAGCTTTCTTT.